This T cell receptor beta chain was sequenced for a study of OX40 agonist ivuxolimab in advanced cancers. This clone turned up a few times. Sequencing used immunoSEQ multiplex PCR; TCRdb keeps in-frame clones, though not all of them. The data contain tens of thousands of clones, approximately 80% of them singletons. The CDR3 length is 12 residues. V was trimmed by 4 bases and J by 7 bases, leaving 13 bases between them. Germline CDR1 and CDR2: GTSNPN and SVGIG (reference sequence). Source: CD4+ or CD8+ T cells sorted from blood, taken in a trial of the OX40 agonist ivuxolimab. The chain employs TRBV30 and TRBJ2-5; possibly TRBD1 or TRBD2 for D (5 bases each). This receptor was taken from an adult with an advanced solid tumor such as melanoma, head and neck, liver or kidney cancer. The CDR3 DNA reads as TGTGCCTGGACCCCGGGGCCGGGGACCCAGTACTTC. Translated, it gives CAWTPGPGTQYF.